This TCR beta chain was captured in a study of T cell repertoires in cytomegalovirus infection. On the study more broadly: HLA-B-restricted CMV epitopes that are well studied, plus recently identified HLA-C-restricted ones, were used by the study. Public signatures in TCR beta pointed to CMV infection and matching HLA type. Study-level findings and limits: Carriers of CMV plus the relevant HLA were identified by cumulative public TCR beta family frequency. HLA-C-restricted, CMV-specific TCR beta clonotypes were dominant ex vivo.

V lost 3 bases to trimming and J lost 8 bases, with 5 bases between them. The germline V gene encodes CDR1 MGHRA and CDR2 YSYEKL. The length of the CDR3 is 11 residues. TCRdb ran MiXCR on the reads and lists one entry per CDR3 protein. The table shows roughly 120,000 distinct CDR3 sequences, with around 32% occurring only once. This clonotype has only one observation. No antigen is known for it. The specimen was CD8+ T cells from cultured PBMCs, collected from culture after CMV antigen stimulation. This chain joins TRBV4-1 and TRBJ2-1; D is perhaps TRBD1 or TRBD2 (5 bases each). The source of this sequence is a human donor in good health (CMV status not recorded). Some clones in this sample may be carry-over from other donors' samples. The CDR3 sequence: CASSQGDEQFF. The CDR3 DNA sequence: TGCGCCAGCAGCCAGGGGGATGAGCAGTTCTTC.